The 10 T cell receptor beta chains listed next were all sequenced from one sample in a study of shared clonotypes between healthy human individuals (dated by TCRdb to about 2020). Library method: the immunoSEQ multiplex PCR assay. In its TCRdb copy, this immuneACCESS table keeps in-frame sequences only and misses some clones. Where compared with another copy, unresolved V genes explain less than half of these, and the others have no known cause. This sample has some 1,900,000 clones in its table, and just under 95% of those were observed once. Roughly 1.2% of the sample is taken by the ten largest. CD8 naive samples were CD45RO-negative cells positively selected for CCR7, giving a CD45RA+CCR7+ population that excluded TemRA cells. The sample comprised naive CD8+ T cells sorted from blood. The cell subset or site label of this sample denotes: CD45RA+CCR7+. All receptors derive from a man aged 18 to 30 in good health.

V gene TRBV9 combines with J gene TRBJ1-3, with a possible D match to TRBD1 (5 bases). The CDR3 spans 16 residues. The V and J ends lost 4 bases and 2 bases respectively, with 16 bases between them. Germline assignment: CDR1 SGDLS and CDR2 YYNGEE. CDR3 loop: CASSPQTEGTGNTIYF. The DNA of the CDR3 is TGTGCCAGCAGCCCGCAGACAGAAGGTACTGGAAACACCATATATTTT.

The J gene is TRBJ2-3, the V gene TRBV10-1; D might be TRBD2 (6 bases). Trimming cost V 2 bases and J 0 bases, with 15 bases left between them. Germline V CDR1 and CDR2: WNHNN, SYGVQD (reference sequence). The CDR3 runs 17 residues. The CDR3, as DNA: TGCGCCAGCAGTGAGGGACCCTGGCGGGGCAGCACAGATACGCAGTATTTT. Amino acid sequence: CASSEGPWRGSTDTQYF.

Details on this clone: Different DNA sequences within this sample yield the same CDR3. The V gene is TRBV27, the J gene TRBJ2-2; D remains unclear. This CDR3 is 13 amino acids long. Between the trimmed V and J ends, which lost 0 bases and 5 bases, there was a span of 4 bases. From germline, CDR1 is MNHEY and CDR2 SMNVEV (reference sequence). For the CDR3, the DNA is TGTGCCAGCAGTTTATCGAGAACCGGGGAGCTGTTTTTT. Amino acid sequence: CASSLSRTGELFF.

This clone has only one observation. CDR3 residues: CASRGITDTQYF. DNA of the CDR3: TGTGCCAGCAGGGGTATCACAGATACGCAGTATTTT. The chain recombines TRBV27 with TRBJ2-3; D is unresolved. Germline V gene sequence: CDR1 MNHEY, CDR2 SMNVEV (reference sequence). Trimming removed 6 bases from V and 2 bases from J, with 6 bases in between. The CDR3 consists of 12 residues.

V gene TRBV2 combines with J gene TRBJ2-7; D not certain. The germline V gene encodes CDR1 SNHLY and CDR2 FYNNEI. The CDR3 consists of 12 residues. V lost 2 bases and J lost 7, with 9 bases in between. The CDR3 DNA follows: TGTGCCAGCAGTGAACTTGGTAGTGAGCAGTACTTC. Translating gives CASSELGSEQYF.

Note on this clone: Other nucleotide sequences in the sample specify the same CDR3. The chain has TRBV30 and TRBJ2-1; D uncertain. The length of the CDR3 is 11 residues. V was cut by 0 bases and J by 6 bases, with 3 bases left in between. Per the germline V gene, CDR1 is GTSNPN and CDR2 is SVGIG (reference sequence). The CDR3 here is CAWSVINEQFF. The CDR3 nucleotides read TGTGCCTGGAGTGTGATCAATGAGCAGTTCTTC.

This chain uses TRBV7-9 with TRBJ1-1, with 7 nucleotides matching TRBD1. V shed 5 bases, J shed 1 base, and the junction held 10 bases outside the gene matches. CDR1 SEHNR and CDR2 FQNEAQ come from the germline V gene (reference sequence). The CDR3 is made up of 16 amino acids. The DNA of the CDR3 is TGTGCCAGCAGCACCCGGACAGGTAATGGGAACACTGAAGCTTTCTTT. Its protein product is CASSTRTGNGNTEAFF.

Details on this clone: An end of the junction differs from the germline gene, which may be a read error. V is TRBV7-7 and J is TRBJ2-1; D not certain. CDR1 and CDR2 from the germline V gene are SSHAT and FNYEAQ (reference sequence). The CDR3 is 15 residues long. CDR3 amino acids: CASSLSSAPYNEQFF. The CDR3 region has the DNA TGTGCTAGCAGCTTAAGCAGTGCCCCCTACAATGAGCAGTTCTTC.

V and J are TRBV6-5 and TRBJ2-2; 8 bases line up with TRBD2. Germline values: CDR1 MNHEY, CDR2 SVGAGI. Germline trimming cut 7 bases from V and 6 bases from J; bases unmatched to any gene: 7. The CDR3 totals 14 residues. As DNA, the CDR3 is TGTGCCAGCATTTCCCAAGCGGGAGCCGGGGAGCTGTTTTTT. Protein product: CASISQAGAGELFF.

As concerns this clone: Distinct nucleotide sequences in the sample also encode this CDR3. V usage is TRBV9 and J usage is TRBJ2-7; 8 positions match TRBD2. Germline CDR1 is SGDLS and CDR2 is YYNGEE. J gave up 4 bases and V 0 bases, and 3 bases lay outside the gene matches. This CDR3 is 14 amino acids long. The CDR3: CASSVGSGSYEQYF. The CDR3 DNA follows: TGTGCCAGCAGCGTAGGGAGCGGGAGTTACGAGCAGTACTTC.